Below, 32 T cell receptor beta chains from the same sample are listed, as sequenced in a study of blood T cell repertoires in COVID-19. Assay used: immunoSEQ multiplex PCR; TCRdb lists only in-frame clones, some missing. The sample records 48,000 or so clones, 90% being singletons. Material for sequencing was peripheral blood. The origin of the receptors is a human donor in a cohort sampled during active COVID-19.

The V gene is TRBV7-9, the J gene TRBJ1-2; 10 bases match TRBD1. J gave up 1 base and V 7 bases, and 6 bases lay outside the gene matches. The CDR3 is 15 residues long. Germline values: CDR1 SEHNR, CDR2 FQNEAQ (reference sequence). The CDR3 region has the DNA TGTGCCAGCACCACGGGACAGGGGAATAACTATGGCTACACCTTC. The encoded protein is CASTTGQGNNYGYTF.

This rearrangement joins TRBV18 to TRBJ1-1; 12 positions match TRBD1. Germline values: CDR1 KGHSH, CDR2 LQKENI. The CDR3 spans 13 residues. Trimming at V came to 3 bases and at J to 11 bases, leaving 4 bases not matched to a gene. The CDR3 DNA is TGTGCCAGCTCACCGGGACAGGGGGCCAGGGCTTTCTTT. Its protein is CASSPGQGARAFF.

This chain uses TRBV7-8 with TRBJ1-1, with D unresolved. The CDR3 covers 14 residues. CDR1 SGHVS and CDR2 FQNEAQ come from the germline V gene. The V end was cut by 5 bases, the J end by 2 bases, with 12 bases between. The CDR3: CASSNLRQNTEAFF. CDR3 bases: TGTGCCAGCAGCAACCTGAGACAAAACACTGAAGCTTTCTTT.

This clone was recorded only once. For the CDR3, the DNA is TGTGCCAGCAGCTCTAGCGGGAGGACTTCCTACAATGAGCAGTTCTTC. It translates to CASSSSGRTSYNEQFF. The chain uses TRBV5-6 and TRBJ2-1; TRBD2 matches 11 bases. This CDR3 is built from 16 residues. CDR1 is SGHDT, CDR2 YYEEEE, per germline. The J segment lost 1 base and the V segment lost 3 bases, leaving 3 bases of the junction unmatched.

This clone appeared a single time. The rearrangement uses TRBV6-4 and TRBJ2-7; 7 bases agree with TRBD1. This CDR3 is 17 amino acids long. V was clipped by 2 bases and J by 1 base; unmatched bases: 11. CDR1 is MRHNA, CDR2 SNTAGT, per germline. The CDR3 loop reads CASSDPNGTVKSYEQYF. The DNA for the CDR3 is TGTGCCAGCAGTGACCCAAACGGGACAGTCAAGTCCTACGAGCAGTACTTC.

CDR3 sequence (DNA): TGTGCCAGCAGCTTAAGGAGCGGGAGTAGGTTCCACGAGCAGTACTTC. Its translation: CASSLRSGSRFHEQYF. The chain joins TRBV7-8 to TRBJ2-7, with 8 nucleotides matching TRBD2. This CDR3 is 16 amino acids long. Germline trimming cut 2 bases from V and 5 bases from J; bases unmatched to any gene: 11. Looked up from germline, CDR1 is SGHVS and CDR2 is FQNEAQ.

This chain joins TRBV3-1 (or the pseudogene TRBV3-2) and TRBJ1-3; 8 bases align to TRBD1. The germline V gene encodes CDR1 LGHDT and CDR2 YNNKEL (reference sequence). V dropped 5 bases and J dropped 8; count of bases not matched to a gene: 14. CDR3 size: 16 residues. As DNA, the CDR3 is TGTGCCAGCAGCAAAGGCCCGGACAGGGTCCTAGACACCATATATTTT. Encoded protein: CASSKGPDRVLDTIYF.

This clone has just one count. V usage is TRBV2 and J usage is TRBJ2-7; 11 bases fit TRBD2. The CDR3 is 14 amino acids. Trimming cost V 11 bases and J 3 bases; bases outside gene matches: 9. The V gene's germline CDR1 is SNHLY and CDR2 FYNNEI. CDR3 in DNA: TGTGCCGCAACGGAGACTAGCGGGGACTACGAGCAGTACTTC. This codes for CAATETSGDYEQYF.

The rearrangement links TRBV30 to TRBJ2-7, with D possibly TRBD1 on 5 matching bases. From germline, CDR1 is GTSNPN and CDR2 SVGIG (reference sequence). V was clipped by 4 bases and J by 3 bases, with 19 bases between them. This CDR3 has 15 amino acids. CDR3 nucleotides: TGTGCCTGGAAAATCAGGGTCGGGCTGAACTACGAGCAGTACTTC. As protein: CAWKIRVGLNYEQYF. The full variable domain, in which reference TRBV30 and TRBJ2-7 provide the parts outside the CDR3, is SQTIHQWPATLVQPVGSPLSLECTVEGTSNPNLYWYRQAAGRGLQLLFYSVGIGQISSEVPQNLSASRPQDRQFILSSKKLLLSDSGFYLCAWKIRVGLNYEQYFGPGTRLTVT.

This chain links TRBV10-3 with TRBJ2-7, with TRBD2 identical over 11 bases. The CDR3 is 16 residues long. V lost 5 bases to trimming and J lost 1 base; unmatched junction nucleotides: 7. Per germline, CDR1 ENHRY and CDR2 SYGVKD. CDR3 region: CAISRTSGPVSYEQYF. In DNA, the CDR3 is TGTGCCATCAGTCGGACTAGCGGGCCCGTATCCTACGAGCAGTACTTC.

Turning to this clone: This sample includes further DNA sequences coding for the same CDR3. V usage is TRBV9 and J usage is TRBJ2-7, with a tentative D call TRBD1 (6 bases). This CDR3 spans 14 amino acids. Germline-derived CDR1 and CDR2 are SGDLS and YYNGEE. V was trimmed by 0 bases and J by 2 bases, leaving 9 bases between them. This chain's CDR3 is CASSVGQGPYEQYF. CDR3 in DNA: TGTGCCAGCAGCGTAGGTCAGGGGCCCTACGAGCAGTACTTC.

The chain is built from TRBV30 and TRBJ2-5; 13 bases line up with TRBD2. The CDR3 is 17 amino acids. The V and J ends lost 2 bases and 5 bases, in that order; junction bases with no gene match: 11. Germline CDR1 reads GTSNPN; CDR2 reads SVGIG (reference sequence). The CDR3: CAWSTPPGLAGWETQYF. The DNA for the CDR3 is TGTGCCTGGAGTACTCCACCGGGACTAGCGGGATGGGAGACCCAGTACTTC.

This sequence joins TRBV10-3 and TRBJ1-1; 11 bases line up with TRBD1. This CDR3 is 13 amino acids long. The J segment lost 4 bases and the V segment lost 6 bases, leaving 1 base of the junction unmatched. The germline CDR1 and CDR2 sequences are ENHRY and SYGVKD. The CDR3 nucleotides read TGTGCCATCAGGGGGACAGGGGGCACTGAAGCTTTCTTT. It yields the protein CAIRGTGGTEAFF.

This chain joins TRBV12-3 or TRBV12-4 and TRBJ2-2; unclear D gene. The CDR3 covers 13 residues. V lost 2 bases and J 6 bases, leaving 7 bases between the germline ends. CDR3 sequence (DNA): TGTGCCAGCAGTTTAATGGCCTCCGGGGAGCTGTTTTTT. This encodes CASSLMASGELFF.

V usage is TRBV7-9 and J usage is TRBJ1-2; possibly TRBD1 for D (6 bases). Germline V gives CDR1 SEHNR, CDR2 FQNEAQ (reference sequence). V lost 4 bases and J 5 bases, leaving 8 bases between the germline ends. The CDR3 spans 12 residues. The CDR3 DNA follows: TGTGCCAGCAGCTCTACAGGGTATGGCTACACCTTC. Its protein product is CASSSTGYGYTF.

The genes are TRBV2 and TRBJ2-7, with a possible D match to TRBD2 (6 bases). The CDR3 totals 15 residues. The germline gives CDR1 SNHLY, CDR2 FYNNEI. With 2 bases removed from V and 0 bases from J, the gap between germline ends came to 11 bases. The CDR3 sequence: CASSERDSSSYEQYF. The CDR3 DNA reads as TGTGCCAGCAGTGAAAGGGACTCCAGCTCCTACGAGCAGTACTTC.

This clone was observed once. The J gene is TRBJ2-5, the V gene TRBV5-8, with 10 bases fitting TRBD2. V lost 4 bases to trimming and J lost 4 bases; unmatched junction nucleotides: 10. CDR3 length equals 16 residues. Germline V lookup: CDR1 SGHTS, CDR2 YDEGEE. The DNA for the CDR3 is TGTGCCAGCAGCCAGGGAACTAGCGGGACGAGAGAGACCCAGTACTTC. As protein: CASSQGTSGTRETQYF.

The chain links TRBV11-2 to TRBJ2-1; 7 bases agree with TRBD2. The CDR3 runs 17 residues. J lost 0 bases, V lost 5 bases, and 10 bases had no gene match. Germline assignment: CDR1 SGHAT and CDR2 FQNNGV. DNA of the CDR3: TGTGCCAGCAGCCCCTGGGTGGGCGGGAGCTCCTACAATGAGCAGTTCTTC. This sequence encodes CASSPWVGGSSYNEQFF. Full variable domain (outside the CDR3, taken from reference TRBV11-2 and TRBJ2-1): EAGVAQSPRYKIIEKRQSVAFWCNPISGHATLYWYQQILGQGPKLLIQFQNNGVVDDSQLPKDRFSAERLKGVDSTLKIQPAKLEDSAVYLCASSPWVGGSSYNEQFFGPGTRLTVL.

The chain combines TRBV29-1 with TRBJ2-2, with 9 bases that match TRBD1. Trimming removed 6 bases from V and 4 bases from J; junction bases left unmatched: 6. Germline-derived CDR1 and CDR2 are SQVTM and ANQGSEA. The CDR3 runs 14 residues. Here the CDR3 DNA reads TGCAGCGTAACGAACAGGGGGCGCACCGGGGAGCTGTTTTTT. It specifies CSVTNRGRTGELFF.

The gene calls are TRBV11-2 and TRBJ2-7; the match to TRBD1 covers 9 bases. Germline CDR1 SGHAT, CDR2 FQNNGV. The CDR3 has 16 residues. With 2 bases clipped from V and 3 bases from J, the junction kept 8 bases outside the gene matches. The CDR3 spells CASSLLPGQGNYEQYF. The DNA for the CDR3 is TGTGCCAGCAGCTTACTACCCGGACAGGGGAACTACGAGCAGTACTTC.

This chain joins TRBV7-9 and TRBJ2-3; a possible D gene is TRBD2 (6 bases). CDR1 and CDR2 from the germline V gene are SEHNR and FQNEAQ (reference sequence). CDR3 length: 15 amino acids. V was cut by 5 bases and J by 0 bases, with 12 bases left in between. CDR3 amino acids: CASSPVSGSTDTQYF. CDR3 nucleotides: TGTGCCAGCAGCCCCGTCAGCGGGAGCACAGATACGCAGTATTTT.

The chain employs TRBV5-1 and TRBJ2-2; D not resolved. The CDR3 is 17 amino acids. The V end was cut by 4 bases, the J end by 3 bases, with 19 bases between. Germline assignment: CDR1 SGHRS and CDR2 YFSETQ. The CDR3 sequence is CASSTKVVKRDTGELFF. The CDR3 bases are TGCGCCAGCAGCACTAAGGTGGTAAAACGGGACACCGGGGAGCTGTTTTTT.

This chain connects TRBV18 to TRBJ2-7, with D tentatively TRBD1 (6 bases). V was trimmed by 2 bases and J by 4 bases, leaving 15 bases between them. The CDR3 is 15 amino acids. The germline V gene has CDR1 KGHSH and CDR2 LQKENI. CDR3 residues: CASSPSIGQPYEQYF. For the CDR3, the DNA is TGTGCCAGCTCACCATCTATTGGACAGCCATACGAGCAGTACTTC.

The CDR3 sequence is CASRFGLAGDLQYF. The CDR3 nucleotides read TGCGCCAGCAGATTTGGACTAGCGGGAGACTTGCAGTACTTC. The chain uses TRBV5-1 and TRBJ2-7, with 13 bases matching TRBD2. The junction had 8 bases not matched to a gene; V was cut back by 5 bases and J by 9 bases. Germline CDR1 SGHRS, CDR2 YFSETQ. The CDR3 extends over 14 amino acids.

This chain connects TRBV13 to TRBJ1-6; D is unresolved. CDR1 is PRHDT and CDR2 is FYEKMQ in the germline V gene (reference sequence). This CDR3 is built from 14 residues. The V gene lost 4 bases and the J gene lost 7 bases, with 11 bases spanning the gap. This CDR3 reads CASSSRTGNSPLHF. CDR3 DNA: TGTGCCAGCAGCTCCCGGACTGGCAATTCACCCCTCCACTTT.

V is TRBV18 and J is TRBJ2-7, with D possibly being TRBD1 (5 bases). V lost 4 bases and J 2 bases, leaving 12 bases between the germline ends. The CDR3 loop spans 14 amino acids. Germline V gene sequence: CDR1 KGHSH, CDR2 LQKENI. CDR3: CASSLQGRTYEQYF. The CDR3 DNA is TGTGCCAGCTCACTCCAGGGTAGAACCTACGAGCAGTACTTC.

This chain connects TRBV10-1 to TRBJ2-2; TRBD2 agrees at 13 bases. The CDR3 sequence is 18 residues long. Unmatched junction bases numbered 9, after V lost 7 bases and J lost 1 base. Germline-derived CDR1 and CDR2 are WNHNN and SYGVQD (reference sequence). The CDR3 is CASTTTSGRRGNTGELFF. The CDR3 nucleotides are TGCGCCAGCACTACGACTAGCGGGAGGCGTGGGAACACCGGGGAGCTGTTTTTT.

The chain links TRBV3-1 (or the pseudogene TRBV3-2) to TRBJ1-1; 8 positions agree with TRBD1. J was trimmed by 7 bases and V by 4 bases; bases with no gene match: 5. Germline loops: CDR1 LGHDT, CDR2 YNNKEL (reference sequence). The CDR3 is made up of 13 amino acids. The CDR3 loop is CASSLRQGYEAFF. CDR3 nucleotide sequence: TGTGCCAGCAGCCTGCGACAGGGGTATGAAGCTTTCTTT.

This chain uses TRBV29-1 with TRBJ2-1, with 7 bases that match TRBD2. J lost 5 bases, V lost 6 bases, and 7 bases had no gene match. CDR1 is SQVTM, CDR2 ANQGSEA, per germline. CDR3 length: 13 amino acids. DNA for the CDR3: TGCAGCGTAAAAACTAGCGCAGACAATGAGCAGTTCTTC. Its protein product is CSVKTSADNEQFF.

The chain joins TRBV2 to TRBJ2-1; D not resolved. The CDR3 consists of 11 residues. V was shortened by 11 bases and J by 14 bases, with 19 bases between the two germline ends. Germline V lookup: CDR1 SNHLY, CDR2 FYNNEI. CDR3 coding DNA: TGTGCCGTGACCCAGGCCCCTGGCGAGTTCTTC. Protein product: CAVTQAPGEFF.

This chain uses TRBV19 with TRBJ1-1, with unresolved D. Germline-derived CDR1 and CDR2 are LNHDA and SQIVND (reference sequence). There are 14 residues in the CDR3. Deletions cut 4 bases from V and 1 base from J, with 10 bases between. CDR3: CASSTVRANTEAFF. The CDR3 DNA is TGTGCCAGTAGTACCGTGAGAGCGAACACTGAAGCTTTCTTT.

This clone was seen a single time. The V and J genes are TRBV5-1 and TRBJ2-1; TRBD1 aligns across 7 bases. V lost 3 bases, J lost 10 bases, and 1 base stayed unmatched. CDR1 is SGHRS, CDR2 YFSETQ, per germline. The CDR3 has 11 residues. CDR3 loop: CASSSGQEQFF. The CDR3 bases are TGCGCCAGCAGCTCGGGACAGGAGCAGTTCTTC.